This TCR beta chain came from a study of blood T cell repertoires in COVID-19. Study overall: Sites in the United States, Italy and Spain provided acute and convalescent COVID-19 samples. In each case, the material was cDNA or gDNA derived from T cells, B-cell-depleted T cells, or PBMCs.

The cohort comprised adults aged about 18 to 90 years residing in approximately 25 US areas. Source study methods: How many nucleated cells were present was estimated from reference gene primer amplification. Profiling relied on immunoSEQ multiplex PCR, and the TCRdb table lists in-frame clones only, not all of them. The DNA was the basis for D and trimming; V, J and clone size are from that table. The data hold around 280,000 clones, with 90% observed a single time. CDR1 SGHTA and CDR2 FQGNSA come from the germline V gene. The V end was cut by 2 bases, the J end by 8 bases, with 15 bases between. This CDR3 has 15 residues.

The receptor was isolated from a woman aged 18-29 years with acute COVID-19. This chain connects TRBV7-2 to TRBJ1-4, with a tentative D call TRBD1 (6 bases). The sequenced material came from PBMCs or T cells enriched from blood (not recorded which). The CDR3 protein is CASSLYGGREEKLFF. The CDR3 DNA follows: TGTGCCAGCAGCTTATACGGGGGGCGGGAGGAAAAACTGTTTTTT.